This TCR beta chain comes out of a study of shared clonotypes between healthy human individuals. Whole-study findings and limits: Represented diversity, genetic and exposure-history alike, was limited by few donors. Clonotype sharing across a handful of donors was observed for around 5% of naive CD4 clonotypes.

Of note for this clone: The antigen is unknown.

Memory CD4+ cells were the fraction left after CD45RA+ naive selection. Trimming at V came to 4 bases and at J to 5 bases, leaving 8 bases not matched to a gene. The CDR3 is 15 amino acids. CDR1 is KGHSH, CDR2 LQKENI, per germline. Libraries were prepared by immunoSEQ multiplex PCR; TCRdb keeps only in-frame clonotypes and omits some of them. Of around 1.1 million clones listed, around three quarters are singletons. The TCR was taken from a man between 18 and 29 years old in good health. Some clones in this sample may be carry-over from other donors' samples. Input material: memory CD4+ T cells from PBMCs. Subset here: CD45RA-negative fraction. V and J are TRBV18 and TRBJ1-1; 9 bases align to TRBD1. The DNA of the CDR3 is TGTGCCAGCTCACTAGGGACAGGGTCGAGTACTGAAGCTTTCTTT. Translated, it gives CASSLGTGSSTEAFF.